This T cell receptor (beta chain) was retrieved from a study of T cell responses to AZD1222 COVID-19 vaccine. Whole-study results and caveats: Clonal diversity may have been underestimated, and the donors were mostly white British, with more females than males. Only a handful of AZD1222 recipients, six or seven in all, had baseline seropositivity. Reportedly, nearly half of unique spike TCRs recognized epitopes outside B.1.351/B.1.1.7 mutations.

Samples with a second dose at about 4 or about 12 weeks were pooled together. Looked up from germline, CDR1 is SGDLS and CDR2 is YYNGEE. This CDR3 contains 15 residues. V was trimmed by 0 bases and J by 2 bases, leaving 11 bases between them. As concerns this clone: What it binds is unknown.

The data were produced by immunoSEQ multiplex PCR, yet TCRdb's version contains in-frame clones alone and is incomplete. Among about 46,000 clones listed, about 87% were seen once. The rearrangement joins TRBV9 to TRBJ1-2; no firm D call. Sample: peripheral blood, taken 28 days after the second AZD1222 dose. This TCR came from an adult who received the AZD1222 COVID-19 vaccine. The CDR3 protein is CASSVGSLGNYGYTF. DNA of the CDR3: TGTGCCAGCAGCGTAGGGAGTTTGGGGAACTATGGCTACACCTTC.